This T cell receptor beta chain stems from a study of blood T cell repertoires in COVID-19. Study details: Donors in the United States, Italy and Spain gave samples during acute or convalescent COVID-19. The cDNA or gDNA used as material had been derived from T cells, B-cell-depleted T cells, or PBMCs.

The CDR3 is made up of 13 amino acids. The V gene's germline CDR1 is MDHEN and CDR2 SYDVKM. Trimming stripped 8 bases from V and 7 bases from J, with 14 bases between. In the authors' methods: Quantification of nucleated cells was approximated via reference gene primer amplification. Only in-frame clones appear in the TCRdb table, and some are missing; sequencing was by immunoSEQ multiplex PCR. D and trimming were read from the DNA, whereas the V and J calls and clone size are those reported in that table. Of around 82,000 clones in the sample, about 82% were seen once. The V and J genes are TRBV28 and TRBJ2-2; D may be TRBD1 (6 bases). Specimen: peripheral blood. The source of this sequence is a man between 45 and 60 years old with COVID-19, enrolled during active disease. The CDR3 here is CASRGTSGGELFF. CDR3 coding DNA: TGTGCCAGCCGAGGGACAAGCGGCGGGGAGCTGTTTTTT.